This TCR beta chain is drawn from a study of beta chain features in type 1 diabetes. Study findings and constraints: Researchers caution that PCR might favor shorter templates, equally among patients and controls. Possibly, sequencing cDNA over-represented cells that had high TCR expression levels.

A note on this clone: What it binds is not known.

The isolated RNA, all of it, was reverse transcribed, so expressed TCRB transcripts were what got sequenced. TCRdb keeps only in-frame clones here, not all; method: immunoSEQ multiplex PCR. The sample consists of 970,000 or so clones, 15% to 20% of them appearing once. Trimming shortened V by 5 bases and J by 12 bases, and 20 bases separated the two germline ends. The germline V gene has CDR1 MNHEY and CDR2 SMNVEV (reference sequence). The CDR3 covers 14 residues. Donors underwent one heparinised blood draw, about 120 mL on average. Sorting with CD45RO/CCR7/CD25/CD127/CD95/CD27 yielded naive, central memory, regulatory and stem-like memory CD4+ cells.

The chain couples TRBV27 to TRBJ2-1, with D perhaps being TRBD1 or TRBD2 (5 bases each). This sequence was found in a young woman in good health. Sample: naive CD4+ T cells from blood. CDR3 residues: CASSPRGVETPQFF. The CDR3 nucleotides read TGTGCCAGCAGTCCGCGAGGGGTCGAGACCCCGCAGTTCTTC.